The 27 T cell receptor beta chains reported below all come from one sample, sequenced in a study of T-cell reconstitution after alpha-beta-depleted transplantation in children. Using unique molecular identifiers, the investigators prepared the TCRbeta library. Each CDR3 protein is one row after TCRdb ran MiXCR on the PCR reads. The table shows 640,000 or so distinct CDR3 sequences, with around 16% occurring only once. This sample comprised PBMCs from the stem cell graft donor, obtained from the stem cell graft. The receptor source for this set is a human donor who donated a stem cell graft to a child with acute myeloid leukemia.

The V and J genes are TRBV5-6 and TRBJ1-1; tentatively, D is TRBD1 (5 bases). Trimming shortened V by 4 bases and J by 3 bases, and 22 bases separated the two germline ends. This CDR3 contains 17 residues. CDR1 and CDR2 (germline): SGHDT, YYEEEE. Written as DNA, the CDR3 is TGTGCCAGCAGCAGCGGGACGGCGACTGGGTGGCACACTGAAGCTTTCTTT. Its translation: CASSSGTATGWHTEAFF. The variable domain in full, completed from reference TRBV5-6 and TRBJ1-1, reads DAGVTQSPTHLIKTRGQQVTLRCSPKSGHDTVSWYQQALGQGPQFIFQYYEEEERQRGNFPDRFSGHQFPNYSSELNVNALLLGDSALYLCASSSGTATGWHTEAFFGQGTRLTVV.

This clonotype was detected only a few times. The chain recombines TRBV4-3 with TRBJ2-5; no firm D call. Germline V gives CDR1 LGHNA, CDR2 YSLEER. This CDR3 has 13 amino acids. The V end was cut by 0 bases, the J end by 6 bases, with 8 bases between. In nucleotides, the CDR3 is TGCGCCAGCAGCCAAGATGTGAAAAAGACCCAGTACTTC. This codes for CASSQDVKKTQYF.

The rearrangement links TRBV20-1 to TRBJ2-7, with 7 bases aligning to TRBD1. V was clipped by 6 bases and J by 3 bases; unmatched bases: 8. The germline CDR1 and CDR2 sequences are DFQATT and SNEGSKA (reference sequence). This CDR3 contains 13 residues. CDR3: CSASGTVGYEQYV. The CDR3 DNA follows: TGCAGTGCGAGTGGGACAGTGGGCTACGAGCAGTACGTC.

This clonotype has more than one count but fewer than ten. This chain connects TRBV5-1 to TRBJ2-5; possibly TRBD1 for D (5 bases). The ends were cut back, 1 base at V and 1 base at J, with 8 bases in the middle. CDR1 and CDR2 from the germline V gene are SGHRS and YFSETQ. The CDR3 length is 14 residues. The CDR3 here is CASSLWQGQETQYF. The CDR3 bases are TGCGCCAGCAGCTTGTGGCAGGGCCAAGAGACCCAGTACTTC.

This clonotype was counted at least ten times. V gene TRBV12-3 or TRBV12-4 combines with J gene TRBJ1-1, with D unclear. V shed 6 bases and J shed 5 bases, with 13 bases lying between them. CDR3 size: 13 residues. CDR3 protein: CASSLFAGTEAFF. CDR3 sequence (DNA): TGTGCCAGCAGCCTCTTTGCCGGAACTGAAGCTTTCTTT.

This clonotype was found many times. The chain is built from TRBV28 and TRBJ2-5, with TRBD2 matching 11 bases. V was pared by 2 bases and J by 5 bases, with 4 bases of the junction left unmatched. Per the germline V gene, CDR1 is MDHEN and CDR2 is SYDVKM. This CDR3 has 15 residues. The CDR3 sequence: CASSLPTSGGETQYF. CDR3 sequence (DNA): TGTGCCAGCAGTTTACCAACTAGCGGGGGTGAGACCCAGTACTTC.

The chain joins TRBV25-1 to TRBJ2-3; D remains ambiguous. The CDR3 contains 12 residues. From germline, CDR1 is MGHDK and CDR2 SYGVNS. Trimming stripped 6 bases from V and 4 bases from J, with 8 bases between. The CDR3 loop is CASSYSADTQYF. DNA of the CDR3: TGTGCCAGCAGCTACAGCGCAGATACGCAGTATTTT.

V is TRBV28 and J is TRBJ2-3; 8 bases align to TRBD1. Germline V lookup: CDR1 MDHEN, CDR2 SYDVKM. V shed 5 bases, J shed 3 bases, and the junction held 4 bases outside the gene matches. This CDR3 is 14 amino acids long. The CDR3 nucleotides read TGTGCCAGCAGTAGGACAGGGATGACAGATACGCAGTATTTT. Amino acids: CASSRTGMTDTQYF.

This chain's CDR3 is CSARSDRGRPTLAKNIQYF. Here the CDR3 DNA reads TGCAGTGCTAGATCGGACAGGGGGCGACCCACTTTAGCCAAAAACATTCAGTACTTC. The chain combines TRBV20-1 with TRBJ2-4; TRBD1 matches at 11 bases. The ends lost 2 bases at V and 0 bases at J; junction bases unmatched: 12. The V gene's germline CDR1 is DFQATT and CDR2 SNEGSKA (reference sequence). This CDR3 has 19 amino acids.

The chain uses TRBV7-2 and TRBJ2-7; 9 bases line up with TRBD2. Trimming cost V 3 bases and J 5 bases; bases outside gene matches: 8. CDR1 SGHTA and CDR2 FQGNSA come from the germline V gene. This CDR3 region has 15 residues. The DNA of the CDR3 is TGTGCCAGCAGCTTGAAGCGGGGGGCCGGGAACGAGCAGTACTTC. It codes for CASSLKRGAGNEQYF.

Many counts were recorded for this clonotype. This rearrangement joins TRBV30 to TRBJ2-7; the D gene could be TRBD1 or TRBD2 (5 bases each). With 3 bases removed from V and 2 bases from J, the gap between germline ends came to 8 bases. Germline V gives CDR1 GTSNPN, CDR2 SVGIG (reference sequence). The CDR3 extends over 12 amino acids. In DNA form, the CDR3 reads TGTGCCTGGAGGCAGGGAGCCTACGAGCAGTACTTC. Amino acids: CAWRQGAYEQYF.

This clonotype came up many times. J is TRBJ2-4 and V is TRBV5-6, with D possibly being TRBD1 (5 bases). V dropped 4 bases and J dropped 0 bases, with 11 bases sitting between them. This CDR3 spans 15 amino acids. Germline V gene lookup returns CDR1 SGHDT and CDR2 YYEEEE. This chain's CDR3 is CASSPPGLAKNIQYF. The CDR3 nucleotides are TGTGCCAGCAGCCCCCCAGGGTTAGCCAAAAACATTCAGTACTTC.

This clonotype occurred many times. This rearrangement joins TRBV6-5 to TRBJ2-1; TRBD2 aligns across 9 bases. Germline CDR1 and CDR2: MNHEY and SVGAGI. The CDR3 runs to 16 residues. Trimming removed 0 bases from V and 7 bases from J; junction bases left unmatched: 7. The CDR3 here is CASSYSAGGSGNEQFF. DNA for the CDR3: TGTGCCAGCAGTTACTCCGCGGGGGGGTCAGGGAATGAGCAGTTCTTC.

This clonotype was counted a few times. This chain connects TRBV20-1 to TRBJ1-6; 7 nucleotides line up with TRBD1. The CDR3 is made up of 14 amino acids. With 5 bases clipped from V and 3 bases from J, the junction kept 4 bases outside the gene matches. Germline CDR1 DFQATT, CDR2 SNEGSKA (reference sequence). This chain's CDR3 is CSARRDSYNSPLHF. Here the CDR3 DNA reads TGCAGTGCTCGTAGGGACAGCTATAATTCACCCCTCCACTTT.

This clonotype was seen many times. This chain joins TRBV20-1 and TRBJ2-5, with 10 bases lining up with TRBD2. This CDR3 spans 17 amino acids. V lost 3 bases, J lost 1 base, and 11 bases stayed unmatched. The germline gives CDR1 DFQATT, CDR2 SNEGSKA (reference sequence). The DNA of the CDR3 is TGCAGTGCTAGTATAGCGGGGGGCCACCTGCTCCAAGAGACCCAGTACTTC. Translating gives CSASIAGGHLLQETQYF.

The chain is built from TRBV4-1 and TRBJ1-1; no clear D. Germline lookup yields CDR1 MGHRA and CDR2 YSYEKL. The V end lost 0 bases, the J end lost 1 base, and 6 bases lay between the germline ends. The CDR3 spans 14 residues. CDR3 sequence: CASSQDRWNTEAFF. CDR3 sequence (DNA): TGCGCCAGCAGCCAAGATCGATGGAACACTGAAGCTTTCTTT.

This clonotype was seen at least ten times. This chain connects TRBV29-1 to TRBJ2-2, with 11 bases identical to TRBD1. Unmatched junction bases numbered 5, after V lost 2 bases and J lost 3 bases. CDR3 length equals 16 residues. From germline, CDR1 is SQVTM and CDR2 ANQGSEA. The CDR3 loop reads CSVEREDRGHTGELFF. In DNA form, the CDR3 reads TGCAGCGTTGAAAGGGAGGACAGGGGGCACACCGGGGAGCTGTTTTTT.

Regarding this clonotype: A read error may account for a junction end that differs from germline. The rearrangement links TRBV5-1 to TRBJ2-5; D unclear. The CDR3 has 14 amino acids. Germline lookup yields CDR1 SGHRS and CDR2 YFSETQ. CDR3 sequence (DNA): TGCGCCTGCAGCTTGCGGATCTCCGCAGAGACCCAGTACTTC. As protein: CACSLRISAETQYF.

The chain has TRBV12-3 or TRBV12-4 and TRBJ2-6; perhaps TRBD2 as D (6 bases). This CDR3 is built from 16 residues. V gave up 6 bases and J gave up 2 bases, with 14 bases separating them. The CDR3 loop is CASRGGATPGANVLTF. CDR3 DNA sequence: TGTGCCAGCAGGGGCGGGGCGACCCCTGGGGCCAACGTCCTGACTTTC.

The rearrangement uses TRBV6-4 and TRBJ1-2; tentatively, D is TRBD1 (5 bases). CDR3 length equals 14 residues. Germline CDR1 MRHNA, CDR2 SNTAGT. Deletions cut 8 bases from V and 3 bases from J, with 16 bases between. The CDR3 protein is CASSSGRADYGYTF. CDR3 sequence (DNA): TGTGCCAGCTCCTCGGGCAGGGCGGACTATGGCTACACCTTC.

The CDR3: CASSAAKATNEKLFF. The CDR3 nucleotides are TGTGCCAGCAGCGCGGCGAAAGCAACTAATGAAAAACTGTTTTTT. V gene TRBV7-6 combines with J gene TRBJ1-4; D remains ambiguous. Trimming took off 5 bases at V and 0 bases at J, with 10 bases between the two ends. CDR1 is SGHVS and CDR2 is FNYEAQ in the germline V gene. This CDR3 is 15 amino acids long. Full variable domain (remainder filled in from reference TRBV7-6 and TRBJ1-4): GAGVSQSPRYKVTKRGQDVALRCDPISGHVSLYWYRQALGQGPEFLTYFNYEAQQDKSGLPNDRFSAERPEGSISTLTIQRTEQRDSAMYRCASSAAKATNEKLFFGSGTQLSVL.

The chain is built from TRBV6-2 or TRBV6-3 and TRBJ1-1, with 7 bases identical to TRBD1. Unmatched junction bases numbered 17, after V lost 6 bases and J lost 4 bases. CDR3 length: 17 amino acids. Germline CDR1 MNHEY, CDR2 SVGEGT. The DNA for the CDR3 is TGTGCCAGCAGGAACTCCCGACAGGGCCGTGGGTTCACTGAAGCTTTCTTT. It encodes CASRNSRQGRGFTEAFF.

The sample holds a few counts of this clonotype. The chain recombines TRBV27 with TRBJ1-5, with D hard to call. The length of the CDR3 is 16 residues. Germline V gives CDR1 MNHEY, CDR2 SMNVEV (reference sequence). V dropped 5 bases and J dropped 0 bases, with 14 bases sitting between them. CDR3 sequence reads: CASSMLGRTSNQPQHF. Here the CDR3 DNA reads TGTGCCAGCAGTATGCTGGGGAGGACTAGCAATCAGCCCCAGCATTTT.

This clonotype was observed a few times. The chain links TRBV7-2 to TRBJ2-1, with D perhaps TRBD2 (6 bases). From germline, CDR1 is SGHTA and CDR2 FQGNSA. V shed 0 bases and J shed 5 bases, with 14 bases lying between them. The CDR3 is 16 amino acids. CDR3 in amino acids: CASSLAPGGQNNEQFF. CDR3 DNA sequence: TGTGCCAGCAGCTTAGCCCCTGGAGGGCAAAACAATGAGCAGTTCTTC.

This clonotype came up many times. The chain uses TRBV25-1 and TRBJ2-3; 7 bases are a match to TRBD1. CDR3 length equals 15 residues. The germline gives CDR1 MGHDK, CDR2 SYGVNS. V was clipped by 4 bases and J by 2 bases; unmatched bases: 6. The CDR3 DNA sequence: TGTGCCAGCAGTGTCTCCGGGACAGTCACAGATACGCAGTATTTT. This translates into CASSVSGTVTDTQYF.

In its sample, this clonotype was seen many times. The chain employs TRBV20-1 and TRBJ1-5; D is perhaps TRBD1 (6 bases). CDR3 length equals 16 residues. The germline gives CDR1 DFQATT, CDR2 SNEGSKA (reference sequence). The V end was cut by 0 bases, the J end by 3 bases, with 15 bases between. The CDR3 loop is CSARDSIGGTNQPQHF. The CDR3, as DNA: TGCAGTGCTAGAGACAGCATTGGGGGCACCAATCAGCCCCAGCATTTT.

Many counts were recorded for this clonotype. This sequence joins TRBV5-6 and TRBJ2-2, with TRBD2 as a possible D gene (5 bases). V was pared by 4 bases and J by 3 bases, with 16 bases between. This CDR3 has 16 residues. Germline-derived CDR1 and CDR2 are SGHDT and YYEEEE. The CDR3 sequence: CASSSRWSRDTGELFF. The CDR3 DNA follows: TGTGCCAGCAGCAGTCGCTGGTCGCGGGACACCGGGGAGCTGTTTTTT.